A single sample is the source of the 22 T cell receptor beta chains below, sequenced in a study of T cell responses to AZD1222 COVID-19 vaccine. Profiling relied on immunoSEQ multiplex PCR, and the TCRdb table lists in-frame clones only, not all of them. This sample carries over 100,000 clones, 75% to 90% of them seen once, and the ten largest clones take 2.5% to 3%. The sequences come from peripheral blood, collected 28 days after the second AZD1222 dose. The source of these receptors is an adult who received the AZD1222 COVID-19 vaccine.

V gene TRBV28 combines with J gene TRBJ2-3; no definite D call. The CDR3 loop spans 17 amino acids. Per germline, CDR1 MDHEN and CDR2 SYDVKM. The V end lost 2 bases, the J end lost 0 bases, and 15 bases lay between the germline ends. CDR3 sequence (DNA): TGTGCCAGCAGTTTAGTCTGGGGTAGTACTAGCACAGATACGCAGTATTTT. It yields the protein CASSLVWGSTSTDTQYF. Drawing the rest from reference TRBV28 and TRBJ2-3, the complete variable domain is DVKVTQSSRYLVKRTGEKVFLECVQDMDHENMFWYRQDPGLGLRLIYFSYDVKMKEKGDIPEGYSVSREKKERFSLILESASTNQTSMYLCASSLVWGSTSTDTQYFGPGTRLTVL.

This chain joins TRBV7-9 and TRBJ1-2, with no clear D. The CDR3 consists of 14 residues. The germline V and J ends were trimmed by 3 bases and 6 bases, with 14 bases remaining between them. From germline, CDR1 is SEHNR and CDR2 FQNEAQ (reference sequence). The CDR3 spells CASSFSGSYNGYTF. CDR3 coding DNA: TGTGCCAGCAGCTTCTCCGGGAGCTATAATGGCTACACCTTC.

J is TRBJ1-4 and V is TRBV7-9, with D perhaps TRBD1 (5 bases). The V gene's germline CDR1 is SEHNR and CDR2 FQNEAQ (reference sequence). The V and J ends lost 2 bases and 10 bases respectively, with 17 bases between them. CDR3 size: 15 residues. CDR3 DNA: TGTGCCAGCAGCTTATCGGTAGGGGAGGTTGGAAAACTGTTTTTT. As protein: CASSLSVGEVGKLFF.

The V and J genes are TRBV19 and TRBJ1-2; 8 bases align to TRBD1. The CDR3 runs 18 residues. J was trimmed by 4 bases and V by 7 bases; bases with no gene match: 20. Germline CDR1 reads LNHDA; CDR2 reads SQIVND (reference sequence). The CDR3 spells CASTAIFLGTGIAYGYTF. The CDR3 DNA follows: TGTGCCAGTACCGCCATTTTCTTAGGGACAGGAATAGCCTATGGCTACACCTTC.

The genes are TRBV4-1 and TRBJ2-6, with TRBD1 identical over 9 bases. Germline CDR1 and CDR2: MGHRA and YSYEKL. Unmatched junction bases numbered 9, after V lost 0 bases and J lost 0 bases. This CDR3 region has 20 residues. In nucleotides, the CDR3 is TGCGCCAGCAGCCAAGAGAGTAGGGACAGGGTTCCCTCTGGGGCCAACGTCCTGACTTTC. This encodes CASSQESRDRVPSGANVLTF.

In its sample, this clone was seen once. The chain uses TRBV7-9 and TRBJ2-1, with 9 bases that match TRBD2. Germline CDR1 is SEHNR and CDR2 is FQNEAQ (reference sequence). There are 15 residues in the CDR3. V was clipped by 5 bases and J by 5 bases; unmatched bases: 7. CDR3 in DNA: TGTGCCAGCAGCCTCCGGACTAGCGCGAACAATGAGCAGTTCTTC. This translates into CASSLRTSANNEQFF.

The J gene is TRBJ2-1, the V gene TRBV6-2 or TRBV6-3; perhaps TRBD1 as D (6 bases). CDR3 size: 14 residues. CDR1 and CDR2 (germline): MNHEY, SVGEGT. Between the trimmed V and J ends, which lost 6 bases and 3 bases, there was a span of 12 bases. The CDR3 is CASSFRGNYNEQFF. CDR3 DNA sequence: TGTGCCAGCAGCTTCAGGGGCAACTACAATGAGCAGTTCTTC.

V gene TRBV19 combines with J gene TRBJ2-7; possibly TRBD1 for D (7 bases). Trimming removed 5 bases from V and 0 bases from J, with 17 bases in between. In germline, CDR1 is LNHDA, CDR2 SQIVND (reference sequence). The CDR3 totals 16 residues. CDR3 protein: CASSRDSRRGSYEQYF. Written as DNA, the CDR3 is TGTGCCAGTAGTCGGGACAGCCGGAGGGGCTCCTACGAGCAGTACTTC.

The chain couples TRBV6-5 to TRBJ1-5, with no clear D. Germline CDR1 MNHEY, CDR2 SVGAGI. This CDR3 is built from 14 residues. Trimming cost V 6 bases and J 5 bases, with 14 bases left between them. The CDR3 is CASSRNPADQPQHF. The CDR3 bases are TGTGCCAGCAGCAGGAACCCCGCCGATCAGCCCCAGCATTTT.

This clone was found once. This chain uses TRBV11-2 with TRBJ2-2; D uncertain. Germline loops: CDR1 SGHAT, CDR2 FQNNGV. CDR3 length: 14 residues. Trimming removed 1 base from V and 1 base from J, with 4 bases in between. In nucleotides, the CDR3 is TGTGCCAGCAGCTTAGTAGGGAACACCGGGGAGCTGTTTTTT. This sequence encodes CASSLVGNTGELFF.

The V call is TRBV29-1, the J call TRBJ1-1; 8 positions match TRBD1. The CDR3 consists of 14 residues. V dropped 6 bases and J dropped 0; count of bases not matched to a gene: 6. Germline-derived CDR1 and CDR2 are SQVTM and ANQGSEA. The CDR3 loop reads CSVGTGPMNTEAFF. DNA for the CDR3: TGCAGCGTCGGGACAGGACCCATGAACACTGAAGCTTTCTTT. The full variable domain, its missing parts supplied by reference TRBV29-1 and TRBJ1-1, is SAVISQKPSRDICQRGTSLTIQCQVDSQVTMMFWYRQQPGQSLTLIATANQGSEATYESGFVIDKFPISRPNLTFSTLTVSNMSPEDSSIYLCSVGTGPMNTEAFFGQGTRLTVV.

The V call is TRBV28, the J call TRBJ2-3, with D maybe TRBD1 (6 bases). With 7 bases removed from V and 1 base from J, the gap between germline ends came to 6 bases. The germline V gene has CDR1 MDHEN and CDR2 SYDVKM. This CDR3 is built from 12 residues. This chain's CDR3 is CASTGGTDTQYF. For the CDR3, the DNA is TGTGCCAGCACAGGGGGCACAGATACGCAGTATTTT.

This chain joins TRBV5-6 and TRBJ1-1; 8 nucleotides line up with TRBD1. This CDR3 has 15 residues. Trimming at V came to 0 bases and at J to 5 bases, leaving 6 bases not matched to a gene. Germline assignment: CDR1 SGHDT and CDR2 YYEEEE. In DNA, the CDR3 is TGTGCCAGCAGCTTGGCCGTCAGGGGGCAGACTGAAGCTTTCTTT. Translation gives CASSLAVRGQTEAFF.

This rearrangement joins TRBV20-1 to TRBJ1-5; TRBD1 matches 10 bases. CDR3 length equals 14 residues. With V trimmed by 3 bases and J by 4 bases, 3 bases remained unmatched. Germline lookup yields CDR1 DFQATT and CDR2 SNEGSKA (reference sequence). The DNA of the CDR3 is TGCAGTGCTAGTCGGGGACAGGGGAATCAGCCCCAGCATTTT. Protein product: CSASRGQGNQPQHF.

This clone was recorded a few times. This sequence joins TRBV15 and TRBJ1-4, with D unclear. The germline gives CDR1 LNHNV, CDR2 YYDKDF (reference sequence). V was shortened by 1 base and J by 4 bases, with 13 bases between the two germline ends. The length of the CDR3 is 16 residues. CDR3 protein: CATSRGLLENNEKLFF. In DNA, the CDR3 is TGTGCCACCAGCAGAGGATTGTTGGAGAATAATGAAAAACTGTTTTTT.

The chain links TRBV7-2 to TRBJ1-5; no definite D call. Trimming removed 1 base from V and 7 bases from J, with 14 bases in between. The CDR3 totals 15 residues. Germline loops: CDR1 SGHTA, CDR2 FQGNSA. The CDR3 here is CASSLDPRRAQPQHF. As DNA, the CDR3 is TGTGCCAGCAGCTTAGATCCCCGCCGGGCACAGCCCCAGCATTTT. The full variable domain, its missing parts supplied by reference TRBV7-2 and TRBJ1-5, is GAGVSQSPSNKVTEKGKDVELRCDPISGHTALYWYRQSLGQGLEFLIYFQGNSAPDKSGLPSDRFSAERTGGSVSTLTIQRTQQEDSAVYLCASSLDPRRAQPQHFGDGTRLSIL.

The chain employs TRBV9 and TRBJ2-5; D not certain. Germline values: CDR1 SGDLS, CDR2 YYNGEE. V was shortened by 0 bases and J by 4 bases, with 7 bases between the two germline ends. The CDR3 consists of 13 residues. CDR3 loop: CASSVGTVETQYF. The DNA of the CDR3 is TGTGCCAGCAGCGTAGGAACAGTAGAGACCCAGTACTTC.

The chain combines TRBV12-3 or TRBV12-4 with TRBJ1-2; no firm D call. The CDR3 has 11 amino acids. Trimming removed 8 bases from V and 5 bases from J, with 9 bases in between. CDR3 residues: CASGSGYGYTF. The CDR3 DNA is TGTGCCAGCGGGAGTGGTTATGGCTACACCTTC.

The chain carries TRBV19 and TRBJ1-4; D unclear. This CDR3 is built from 15 residues. CDR1 is LNHDA, CDR2 SQIVND, per germline (reference sequence). V was cut by 5 bases and J by 3 bases, with 13 bases left in between. The CDR3 is CASSAPMQANEKLFF. In DNA, the CDR3 is TGTGCCAGTAGTGCCCCAATGCAGGCTAATGAAAAACTGTTTTTT.

V is TRBV27 and J is TRBJ1-1; possibly TRBD1 for D (6 bases). The V and J ends lost 7 bases and 3 bases respectively, with 21 bases between them. The length of the CDR3 is 16 residues. The germline V gene encodes CDR1 MNHEY and CDR2 SMNVEV (reference sequence). CDR3 protein: CASNPLPGQRHTEAFF. The CDR3 nucleotides read TGTGCCAGCAACCCTCTCCCGGGACAACGACACACTGAAGCTTTCTTT.

The chain couples TRBV28 to TRBJ2-2; D may be TRBD1 (6 bases). The CDR3 spans 15 residues. The germline V and J ends were trimmed by 8 bases and 0 bases, with 13 bases remaining between them. Germline V gene lookup returns CDR1 MDHEN and CDR2 SYDVKM. The CDR3 DNA follows: TGTGCCAGCTTAGGCGACAGGACGAACACCGGGGAGCTGTTTTTT. Translating gives CASLGDRTNTGELFF.

The chain joins TRBV13 to TRBJ2-7; 9 nucleotides match TRBD1. The V segment lost 6 bases and the J segment 4 bases; nucleotides outside the gene matches: 4. Germline CDR1 and CDR2: PRHDT and FYEKMQ (reference sequence). The CDR3 sequence is 13 residues long. The CDR3 reads CASSFGQGYEQYF. As DNA, the CDR3 is TGTGCCAGCAGTTTCGGACAGGGGTACGAGCAGTACTTC.